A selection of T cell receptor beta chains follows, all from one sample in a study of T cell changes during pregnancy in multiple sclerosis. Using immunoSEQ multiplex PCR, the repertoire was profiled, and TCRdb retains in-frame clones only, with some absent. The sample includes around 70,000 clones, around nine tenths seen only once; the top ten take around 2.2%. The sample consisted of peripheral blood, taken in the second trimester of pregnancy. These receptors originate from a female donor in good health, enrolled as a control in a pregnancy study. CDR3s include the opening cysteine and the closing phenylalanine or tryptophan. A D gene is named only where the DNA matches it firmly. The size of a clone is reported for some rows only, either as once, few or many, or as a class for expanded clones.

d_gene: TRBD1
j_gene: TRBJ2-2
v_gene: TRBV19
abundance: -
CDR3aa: CASKVGTGSTGELFF
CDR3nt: TGTGCCAGTAAGGTCGGGACAGGGAGCACCGGGGAGCTGTTTTTT

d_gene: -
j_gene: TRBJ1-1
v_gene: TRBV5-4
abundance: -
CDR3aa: CASSFQGTEAFF
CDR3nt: TGTGCCAGCAGCTTTCAGGGGACTGAAGCTTTCTTT

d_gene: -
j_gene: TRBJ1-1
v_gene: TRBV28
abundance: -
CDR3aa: CASSLGWQGRNTEAFF
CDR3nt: TGTGCCAGCAGTTTAGGGTGGCAGGGGAGGAACACTGAAGCTTTCTTT

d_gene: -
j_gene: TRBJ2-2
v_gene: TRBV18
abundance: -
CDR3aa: CASSLGPYTGELFF
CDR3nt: TGTGCCAGCTCACTTGGCCCTTACACCGGGGAGCTGTTTTTT

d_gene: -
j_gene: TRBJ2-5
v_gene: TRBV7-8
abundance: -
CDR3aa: CASSLVRRRWYF
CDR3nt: TGTGCCAGCAGCTTGGTGAGGAGACGTTGGTACTTC

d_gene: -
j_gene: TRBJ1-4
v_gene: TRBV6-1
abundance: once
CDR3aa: CASSAMTGRAEKLFF
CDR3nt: TGTGCCAGCAGTGCGATGACAGGACGCGCGGAAAAACTGTTTTTT

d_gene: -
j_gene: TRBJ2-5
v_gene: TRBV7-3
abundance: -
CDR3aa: CASSLRGGANGTQYF
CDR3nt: TGTGCCAGCAGCCTGCGTGGGGGGGCGAATGGGACCCAGTACTTC

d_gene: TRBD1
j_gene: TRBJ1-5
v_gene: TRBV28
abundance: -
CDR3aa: CASSTGQGRYQPQHF
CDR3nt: TGTGCCAGCAGTACAGGACAGGGAAGGTATCAGCCCCAGCATTTT

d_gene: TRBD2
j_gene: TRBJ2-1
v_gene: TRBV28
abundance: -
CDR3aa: CASKGLAGGILSEQFF
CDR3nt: TGTGCCAGCAAGGGACTAGCGGGGGGAATCCTCAGTGAGCAGTTCTTC

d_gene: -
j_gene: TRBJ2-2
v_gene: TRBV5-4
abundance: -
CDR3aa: CASSTSGTPGGELFF
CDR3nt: TGTGCCAGCAGCACCTCCGGGACTCCTGGCGGGGAGCTGTTTTTT

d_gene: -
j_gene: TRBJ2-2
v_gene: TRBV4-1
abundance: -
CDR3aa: CASSQEATRRTGELFF
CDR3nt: TGCGCCAGCAGCCAAGAGGCCACCCGGAGGACCGGGGAGCTGTTTTTT

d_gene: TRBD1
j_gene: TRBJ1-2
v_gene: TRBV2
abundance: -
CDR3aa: CASSETGATYGYTF
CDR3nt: TGTGCCAGCAGTGAAACAGGGGCCACCTATGGCTACACCTTC

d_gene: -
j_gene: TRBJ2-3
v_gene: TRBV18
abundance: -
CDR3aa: CASSPPAEDTQYF
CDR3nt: TGTGCCAGCTCACCACCGGCGGAGGATACGCAGTATTTT

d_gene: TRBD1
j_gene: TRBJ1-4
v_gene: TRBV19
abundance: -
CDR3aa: CASSSRGGQLHEKLFF
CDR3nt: TGTGCCAGTAGTAGTCGGGGGGGACAGTTACATGAAAAACTGTTTTTT

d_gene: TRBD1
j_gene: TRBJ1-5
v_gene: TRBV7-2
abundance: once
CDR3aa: CASSLAYRGGSNQPQHF
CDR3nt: TGTGCCAGCAGCTTAGCCTACAGGGGTGGTAGCAATCAGCCCCAGCATTTT

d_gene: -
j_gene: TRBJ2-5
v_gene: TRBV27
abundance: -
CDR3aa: CASSLAGASGGTQYF
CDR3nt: TGTGCCAGCAGTTTAGCGGGGGCCTCGGGGGGGACCCAGTACTTC

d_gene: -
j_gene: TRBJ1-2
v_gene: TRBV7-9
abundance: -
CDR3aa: CASSAGPYGYTF
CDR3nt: TGTGCCAGCTCGGCAGGCCCCTATGGCTACACCTTC

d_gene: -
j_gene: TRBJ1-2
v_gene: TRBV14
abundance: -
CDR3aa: CASSQDRRGLGGYTF
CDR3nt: TGTGCCAGCAGCCAAGATCGTCGGGGTCTGGGTGGCTACACCTTC

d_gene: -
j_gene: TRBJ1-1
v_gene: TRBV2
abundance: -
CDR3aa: CASRLRQLNTEAFF
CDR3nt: TGTGCCAGCAGACTTAGACAGCTCAACACTGAAGCTTTCTTT

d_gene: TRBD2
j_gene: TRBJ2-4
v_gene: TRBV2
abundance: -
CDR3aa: CASSPRASSGGAIAKNIQYF
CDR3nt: TGTGCCAGCAGTCCCCGGGCGAGTAGCGGGGGGGCTATAGCCAAAAACATTCAGTACTTC

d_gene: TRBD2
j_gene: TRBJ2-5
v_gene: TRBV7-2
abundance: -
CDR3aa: CASSPRVKTSGVQETQYF
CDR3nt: TGTGCCAGCAGCCCCCGGGTGAAGACTAGCGGGGTACAAGAGACCCAGTACTTC

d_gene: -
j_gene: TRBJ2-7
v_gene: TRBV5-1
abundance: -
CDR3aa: CASSLLGSEQYF
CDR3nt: TGCGCCAGCAGCTTGTTAGGGAGCGAGCAGTACTTC

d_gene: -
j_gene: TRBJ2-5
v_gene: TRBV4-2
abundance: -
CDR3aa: CASSQGGSPQETQYF
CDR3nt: TGTGCCAGCAGCCAAGGCGGCAGCCCCCAAGAGACCCAGTACTTC

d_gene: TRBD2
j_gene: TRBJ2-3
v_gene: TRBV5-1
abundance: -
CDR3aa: CASSLAGRGGTDTQYF
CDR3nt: TGCGCCAGCAGCTTGGCCGGGAGGGGAGGCACAGATACGCAGTATTTT

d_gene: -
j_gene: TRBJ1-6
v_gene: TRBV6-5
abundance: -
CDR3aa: CASSYVSAYNSPLHF
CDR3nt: TGTGCCAGCAGTTACGTATCAGCCTATAATTCACCCCTCCACTTT

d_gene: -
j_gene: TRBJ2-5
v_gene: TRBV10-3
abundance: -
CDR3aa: CAISAGSETQYF
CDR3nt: TGTGCCATCAGTGCGGGGTCGGAGACCCAGTACTTC

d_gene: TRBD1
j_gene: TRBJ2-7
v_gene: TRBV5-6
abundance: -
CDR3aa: CASSWTGSYEQYF
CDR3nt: TGTGCCAGCAGCTGGACAGGGTCCTACGAGCAGTACTTC